These 22 T cell receptor beta chains were all obtained from the same sample, sequenced in a study of beta chain features in type 1 diabetes. Reverse transcribing all isolated RNA meant expressed TCRB transcripts were sequenced. Sequenced by immunoSEQ multiplex PCR; TCRdb stores in-frame clones only, minus some. The data show about 350,000 clones, 20% seen once. The source material was naive CD4+ T cells from blood. The receptor source for this set is a woman aged 18-29 years in good health.

The chain couples TRBV28 to TRBJ1-2; perhaps TRBD1 as D (5 bases). CDR1 MDHEN and CDR2 SYDVKM come from the germline V gene. This CDR3 contains 13 residues. The V gene lost 6 bases and the J gene lost 8 bases, with 16 bases spanning the gap. The CDR3, as DNA: TGTGCCAGCAGCTCTCCTGACAGACACGGCTACACCTTC. Translating gives CASSSPDRHGYTF.

This clone was detected only a few times. The chain joins TRBV30 to TRBJ1-1; weak D call: TRBD1 (5 bases). Per the germline V gene, CDR1 is GTSNPN and CDR2 is SVGIG (reference sequence). V shed 7 bases and J shed 4 bases, with 16 bases lying between them. This CDR3 contains 13 residues. The CDR3 reads CASEGGEGTEAFF. For the CDR3, the DNA is TGTGCCTCCGAGGGAGGGGAGGGCACTGAAGCTTTCTTT.

The rearrangement uses TRBV4-3 and TRBJ1-2, with 8 bases identical to TRBD1. Trimming took 4 bases from V and 8 from J; bases not matched to a gene: 21. Germline CDR1 reads LGHNA; CDR2 reads YSLEER. The CDR3 runs to 18 residues. CDR3 nucleotides: TGCGCCAGCAGCCGCCCAGGGGGTCACAGGGGGAGGACGGAGGGCTACACCTTC. This codes for CASSRPGGHRGRTEGYTF.

The chain carries TRBV20-1 and TRBJ2-3, with a weak D call TRBD1 (5 bases). Looked up from germline, CDR1 is DFQATT and CDR2 is SNEGSKA (reference sequence). The CDR3 consists of 11 residues. Deletions cut 8 bases from V and 5 bases from J, with 11 bases between. The DNA for the CDR3 is TGCAGTTTCGACAGCCGAGATACGCAGTATTTT. This gives the protein CSFDSRDTQYF.

V and J are TRBV4-1 and TRBJ2-4; TRBD1 aligns across 7 bases. The germline V gene encodes CDR1 MGHRA and CDR2 YSYEKL. The ends lost 5 bases at V and 5 bases at J; junction bases unmatched: 9. CDR3 size: 15 residues. The CDR3 nucleotides are TGCGCCAGCAGCGCGTTAGGGGGCATCCAAAACATTCAGTACTTC. Its protein product is CASSALGGIQNIQYF.

The chain joins TRBV18 to TRBJ1-5; TRBD1 aligns across 10 bases. J was trimmed by 2 bases and V by 3 bases; bases with no gene match: 4. This CDR3 has 16 residues. The V gene's germline CDR1 is KGHSH and CDR2 LQKENI. CDR3 loop: CASSPGTGDRNQPQHF. The DNA of the CDR3 is TGTGCCAGCTCACCGGGGACAGGGGACCGCAATCAGCCCCAGCATTTT. Together with reference TRBV18 and TRBJ1-5, the CDR3 gives the full variable domain: NAGVMQNPRHLVRRRGQEARLRCSPMKGHSHVYWYRQLPEEGLKFMVYLQKENIIDESGMPKERFSAEFPKEGPSILRIQQVVRGDSAAYFCASSPGTGDRNQPQHFGDGTRLSIL.

This clone was detected only once. This sequence joins TRBV30 and TRBJ1-1, with D possibly TRBD1 on 6 matching bases. The germline V and J ends were trimmed by 1 base and 3 bases, with 12 bases remaining between them. CDR1 and CDR2 from the germline V gene are GTSNPN and SVGIG (reference sequence). This CDR3 comprises 14 residues. DNA of the CDR3: TGTGCCTGGAGTGGCAGGGGAAAATACACTGAAGCTTTCTTT. This translates into CAWSGRGKYTEAFF.

The chain joins TRBV5-4 to TRBJ2-3, with a possible D match to TRBD2 (5 bases). Germline values: CDR1 SGHNT, CDR2 YYREEE (reference sequence). The CDR3 covers 14 residues. Deletions cut 3 bases from V and 0 bases from J, with 8 bases between. The CDR3 sequence is CASSSRTSTDTQYF. CDR3 sequence (DNA): TGTGCCAGCAGCTCAAGGACTAGCACAGATACGCAGTATTTT.

The V call is TRBV5-6, the J call TRBJ2-1; a possible D gene is TRBD1 (5 bases). The CDR3 is 14 residues long. The V end was cut by 1 base, the J end by 8 bases, with 13 bases between. Germline V CDR1 and CDR2: SGHDT, YYEEEE. CDR3 sequence: CASSLYRLNDEQFF. The CDR3 DNA reads TGTGCCAGCAGCTTGTACAGGCTGAACGATGAGCAGTTCTTC.

This clone appeared a few times. The chain carries TRBV6-5 and TRBJ2-3, with 7 bases fitting TRBD1. Germline V gene data show CDR1 as MNHEY and CDR2 as SVGAGI. The V gene end was trimmed by 0 bases and the J gene end by 2 bases; junction bases not matched to a gene: 5. CDR3 length equals 16 residues. CDR3 bases: TGTGCCAGCAGTTACTCGATGGGACAGATCACAGATACGCAGTATTTT. It codes for CASSYSMGQITDTQYF.

The genes are TRBV5-6 and TRBJ1-6; 9 bases align to TRBD1. The CDR3 is made up of 16 amino acids. J gave up 10 bases and V 0 bases, and 8 bases lay outside the gene matches. Germline CDR1 is SGHDT and CDR2 is YYEEEE. The CDR3 reads CASSLGIRTGESPLHF. CDR3 nucleotide sequence: TGTGCCAGCAGCTTGGGAATCCGGACAGGGGAATCACCCCTCCACTTT.

CDR3 residues: CASSARGQSDGYTF. The CDR3, as DNA: TGTGCCAGCAGTGCCCGCGGGCAGTCGGATGGCTACACCTTC. The V and J genes are TRBV2 and TRBJ1-2; D unresolved. Trimming cost V 4 bases and J 6 bases, with 15 bases left between them. This CDR3 is 14 amino acids long. Germline V gene data show CDR1 as SNHLY and CDR2 as FYNNEI.

This clone was seen more than once but under ten times. The chain combines TRBV7-2 with TRBJ2-5; the D gene is possibly TRBD1 (6 bases). The CDR3 has 14 amino acids. Germline CDR1 is SGHTA and CDR2 is FQGNSA. V lost 3 bases and J 4 bases, leaving 12 bases between the germline ends. For the CDR3, the DNA is TGTGCCAGCAGCTTCCAGACAGGTCGAGAGACCCAGTACTTC. Translating gives CASSFQTGRETQYF.

The chain has TRBV5-1 and TRBJ1-1; 7 nucleotides align to TRBD1. Trimming at V came to 3 bases and at J to 6 bases, leaving 5 bases not matched to a gene. The germline CDR1 and CDR2 sequences are SGHRS and YFSETQ. This CDR3 is 13 amino acids long. The CDR3 here is CASSWGDRAEAFF. CDR3 DNA sequence: TGCGCCAGCAGCTGGGGCGACAGGGCTGAAGCTTTCTTT. The full variable domain, its missing parts supplied by reference TRBV5-1 and TRBJ1-1, is KAGVTQTPRYLIKTRGQQVTLSCSPISGHRSVSWYQQTPGQGLQFLFEYFSETQRNKGNFPGRFSGRQFSNSRSEMNVSTLELGDSALYLCASSWGDRAEAFFGQGTRLTVV.

V gene TRBV25-1 combines with J gene TRBJ2-5; possible D gene TRBD2, 5 bases. This CDR3 has 15 residues. CDR1 and CDR2 from the germline V gene are MGHDK and SYGVNS. V was clipped by 7 bases and J by 0 bases, with 15 bases between them. CDR3 region: CASTPGIGDQETQYF. As DNA, the CDR3 is TGTGCCAGCACCCCCGGGATTGGGGACCAAGAGACCCAGTACTTC.

This clone occurred a few times. V gene TRBV5-1 combines with J gene TRBJ2-7, with D perhaps matching TRBD2 (7 bases). Trimming pared 4 bases from V and 6 bases from J, leaving 17 bases between. This CDR3 spans 14 amino acids. CDR1 SGHRS and CDR2 YFSETQ come from the germline V gene. CDR3 sequence: CASSRGEQGREQYF. The CDR3, as DNA: TGCGCCAGCAGCCGGGGGGAACAGGGCCGCGAGCAGTACTTC.

In the case of this clone: Other nucleotide sequences from this sample produce the same CDR3. The chain has TRBV7-9 and TRBJ1-2; D unclear. V gave up 5 bases and J gave up 4 bases, with 8 bases separating them. The CDR3 has 12 amino acids. The germline gives CDR1 SEHNR, CDR2 FQNEAQ (reference sequence). CDR3 residues: CASSLDSYGYTF. DNA of the CDR3: TGTGCCAGCAGCCTTGACTCCTATGGCTACACCTTC.

This clone was seen a handful of times. The chain couples TRBV30 to TRBJ1-2; D gene uncertain. Germline V gene sequence: CDR1 GTSNPN, CDR2 SVGIG (reference sequence). The V end lost 3 bases, the J end lost 6 bases, and 11 bases lay between the germline ends. This CDR3 is 12 amino acids long. The DNA of the CDR3 is TGTGCCTGGAGCCCCAGCGTAAATGGCTACACCTTC. Translation gives CAWSPSVNGYTF.

This clone was seen a few times. The chain links TRBV30 to TRBJ2-6, with 8 bases that match TRBD1. This CDR3 is 16 amino acids long. Germline V gene sequence: CDR1 GTSNPN, CDR2 SVGIG (reference sequence). The V and J ends lost 3 bases and 2 bases, in that order; junction bases with no gene match: 6. The CDR3 DNA reads as TGTGCCTGGAGGGACGGGACAGGAACTGGGGCCAACGTCCTGACTTTC. It codes for CAWRDGTGTGANVLTF.

This chain joins TRBV5-4 and TRBJ2-1; tentatively, D is TRBD2 (6 bases). CDR1 is SGHNT, CDR2 YYREEE, per germline (reference sequence). V lost 4 bases to trimming and J lost 8 bases, with 19 bases between them. This CDR3 region has 15 residues. DNA of the CDR3: TGTGCCAGCAGCGTGGCGGGACTGCGCCTGGATGAGCAGTTCTTC. It specifies CASSVAGLRLDEQFF.

V usage is TRBV6-6 and J usage is TRBJ2-7, with 7 bases fitting TRBD1. In germline, CDR1 is MNHNY, CDR2 SVGAGI (reference sequence). After removal of 5 bases from V and 2 bases from J, the junction contained 3 bases not matched to a gene. The CDR3 is 13 residues long. The CDR3 DNA is TGTGCCAGCAGTCGGACAGGAGCCTACGAGCAGTACTTC. It is translated as CASSRTGAYEQYF.

This clone was counted only a few times. V and J are TRBV5-1 and TRBJ2-1, with 7 bases lining up with TRBD2. The CDR3 is made up of 13 amino acids. Germline loops: CDR1 SGHRS, CDR2 YFSETQ. J was trimmed by 2 bases and V by 7 bases; bases with no gene match: 3. CDR3 bases: TGCGCCAGCTCCGGGACTACCTACAATGAGCAGTTCTTC. This sequence encodes CASSGTTYNEQFF.